Following are 29 T cell receptor beta chains from one sample sequenced in a study of CD8 T cells in ankylosing spondylitis. Study-wide results and limits: Typical of ankylosing spondylitis blood, it appeared, was a TCR beta motif of roughly eight highly homologous variants.

Their antigens are not known. MiXCR was run by TCRdb on the 5' RACE reads, yielding one entry per CDR3 protein. The sample holds roughly 440,000 distinct CDR3 sequences, roughly 17% seen once. The sequencing sample was made of blood, either unsorted or a sorted T cell fraction (not recorded which). The source of these receptors is a male donor with ankylosing spondylitis.

This clonotype was seen only a few times. This chain links TRBV5-1 with TRBJ2-7; no firm D call. The length of the CDR3 is 14 residues. CDR1 and CDR2 from the germline V gene are SGHRS and YFSETQ. V was shortened by 4 bases and J by 3 bases, with 14 bases between the two germline ends. The CDR3 here is CASSDPTRGYEQYF. CDR3 in DNA: TGCGCCAGCAGCGATCCCACCCGAGGCTACGAGCAGTACTTC.

The V and J genes are TRBV15 and TRBJ2-5; no reliable D call. Between the trimmed V and J ends, which lost 0 bases and 4 bases, there was a span of 3 bases. CDR1 and CDR2 from the germline V gene are LNHNV and YYDKDF (reference sequence). The CDR3 spans 12 residues. Here the CDR3 reads CATSREGETQYF. The CDR3 DNA reads as TGTGCCACCAGCAGAGAGGGAGAGACCCAGTACTTC. Full variable domain (rest looked up from reference TRBV15 and TRBJ2-5): DAMVIQNPRYQVTQFGKPVTLSCSQTLNHNVMYWYQQKSSQAPKLLFHYYDKDFNNEADTPDNFQSRRPNTSFCFLDIRSPGLGDTAMYLCATSREGETQYFGPGTRLLVL.

The chain recombines TRBV6-1 with TRBJ1-6, with TRBD1 matching over 9 bases. CDR1 and CDR2 from the germline V gene are MNHNS and SASEGT. V was pared by 6 bases and J by 9 bases, with 6 bases of the junction left unmatched. The CDR3 loop spans 14 amino acids. CDR3 loop: CASRPRTGVSPLHF. The CDR3 region has the DNA TGTGCCAGCAGACCCCGGACAGGGGTTTCACCCCTCCACTTT.

In its sample, this clonotype was seen a few times. The chain employs TRBV20-1 and TRBJ1-2; 8 positions agree with TRBD1. The CDR3 consists of 13 residues. Trimming removed 3 bases from V and 8 bases from J; junction bases left unmatched: 8. Germline V gene sequence: CDR1 DFQATT, CDR2 SNEGSKA (reference sequence). CDR3 nucleotide sequence: TGCAGTGCTAGTGCTCAGGGGGCAAGCGGCTACACCTTC. It yields the protein CSASAQGASGYTF.

The sample holds many counts of this clonotype. The CDR3 nucleotides are TGTGCCAGCAGCCAATCAGTTACCGGGGAGCTGTTTTTT. Translating it yields CASSQSVTGELFF. This chain uses TRBV4-2 with TRBJ2-2; no clear D gene. V lost 2 bases and J 5 bases, leaving 6 bases between the germline ends. The CDR3 sequence is 13 residues long. Germline V lookup: CDR1 LGHNA, CDR2 YNFKEQ.

This chain uses TRBV30 with TRBJ2-3; D is unresolved. The V gene's germline CDR1 is GTSNPN and CDR2 SVGIG (reference sequence). The CDR3 covers 11 residues. Trimming left V 1 base short and J 6 bases short, with 5 bases between. CDR3 bases: TGTGCCTGGAGTGACTCTGATACGCAGTATTTT. It translates to CAWSDSDTQYF.

This clonotype has more than one count but fewer than ten. The chain employs TRBV14 and TRBJ2-6; D ambiguous. The V gene's germline CDR1 is SGHDN and CDR2 FVKESK. The V end lost 1 base, the J end lost 0 bases, and 7 bases lay between the germline ends. The CDR3 covers 16 residues. DNA of the CDR3: TGTGCCAGCAGCCAAGTACACAGCTCTGGGGCCAACGTCCTGACTTTC. This encodes CASSQVHSSGANVLTF. Full variable domain (missing parts from reference TRBV14 and TRBJ2-6): EAGVTQFPSHSVIEKGQTVTLRCDPISGHDNLYWYRRVMGKEIKFLLHFVKESKQDESGMPNNRFLAERTGGTYSTLKVQPAELEDSGVYFCASSQVHSSGANVLTFGAGSRLTVL.

This clonotype appeared a few times. This sequence joins TRBV5-6 and TRBJ2-2, with D tentatively TRBD1 or TRBD2 (5 bases each). CDR3 length equals 16 residues. Trimming stripped 0 bases from V and 7 bases from J, with 16 bases between. In germline, CDR1 is SGHDT, CDR2 YYEEEE. The CDR3 DNA sequence: TGTGCCAGCAGCTTGGACGTGGGACGGTTGAGCGGGGAGCTGTTTTTT. Amino acids: CASSLDVGRLSGELFF.

This clonotype was picked up many times. V gene TRBV4-2 combines with J gene TRBJ1-6, with D hard to call. Trimming removed 0 bases at V and 7 bases at J, with 7 bases between. Germline V gives CDR1 LGHNA, CDR2 YNFKEQ. The CDR3 extends over 14 amino acids. The CDR3 spells CASSQDWRNSPLHF. The CDR3, as DNA: TGTGCCAGCAGCCAAGATTGGCGGAATTCACCCCTCCACTTT.

The rearrangement links TRBV5-5 to TRBJ1-1, with D possibly being TRBD1 (5 bases). Germline V gene lookup returns CDR1 SGHKS and CDR2 YYEKEE (reference sequence). The V end lost 1 base, the J end lost 1 base, and 11 bases lay between the germline ends. This CDR3 contains 15 residues. The CDR3 region is CASSLKTDKNTEAFF. As DNA, the CDR3 is TGTGCCAGCAGCTTGAAGACAGACAAGAACACTGAAGCTTTCTTT. Complete variable domain (other parts from reference TRBV5-5 and TRBJ1-1): DAGVTQSPTHLIKTRGQQVTLRCSPISGHKSVSWYQQVLGQGPQFIFQYYEKEERGRGNFPDRFSARQFPNYSSELNVNALLLGDSALYLCASSLKTDKNTEAFFGQGTRLTVV.

This chain uses TRBV29-1 with TRBJ2-3, with D possibly matching TRBD2 (6 bases). V lost 7 bases and J lost 7, with 18 bases in between. This CDR3 has 13 residues. Germline CDR1 and CDR2: SQVTM and ANQGSEA. CDR3 nucleotide sequence: TGCAGCGCGCGGAGGGAGCTCCAGAATACGCAGTATTTT. Protein: CSARRELQNTQYF.

This clonotype appeared a few times. The genes are TRBV28 and TRBJ1-3; D is possibly TRBD1 (6 bases). Trimming took 9 bases from V and 2 from J, leaving 11 bases between them. CDR3 length equals 13 residues. Germline assignment: CDR1 MDHEN and CDR2 SYDVKM. CDR3 nucleotide sequence: TGTGCCAGTCAAGGGGGGGCTGGAAACACCATATATTTT. Its protein product is CASQGGAGNTIYF.

V is TRBV7-9 and J is TRBJ1-4, with 7 bases matching TRBD1. Germline V gene data show CDR1 as SEHNR and CDR2 as FQNEAQ (reference sequence). V lost 0 bases to trimming and J lost 2 bases; unmatched junction nucleotides: 6. The CDR3 consists of 17 residues. This chain's CDR3 is CASSLALLTGTNEKLFF. The CDR3 DNA reads TGTGCCAGCAGCTTAGCTCTCCTGACAGGGACTAATGAAAAACTGTTTTTT.

The chain links TRBV5-1 to TRBJ2-7, with 7 bases that match TRBD2. The ends lost 4 bases at V and 3 bases at J; junction bases unmatched: 13. Germline V gene lookup returns CDR1 SGHRS and CDR2 YFSETQ. This CDR3 is 16 amino acids long. In DNA, the CDR3 is TGCGCCAGCAGCATCGATGGCGGGAGCCCGGGCTACGAGCAGTACTTC. Amino acids: CASSIDGGSPGYEQYF.

The table lists this clonotype with a few counts. The chain carries TRBV15 and TRBJ1-3; 7 bases are a match to TRBD1. With 8 bases clipped from V and 0 bases from J, the junction kept 7 bases outside the gene matches. The CDR3 spans 15 residues. Germline V gene sequence: CDR1 LNHNV, CDR2 YYDKDF (reference sequence). DNA of the CDR3: TGTGCCACCCGACGAGGGACAGCCTCTGGAAACACCATATATTTT. Amino acids: CATRRGTASGNTIYF.

In the case of this clonotype: One junction end disagrees with the germline gene, perhaps due to a read error. This rearrangement joins TRBV6-5 to TRBJ2-5; D might be TRBD1 (5 bases). Per the germline V gene, CDR1 is MNHEY and CDR2 is SVGAGI. The CDR3 has 14 residues. The CDR3 is CTSSYSGRAKTQYF. In nucleotides, the CDR3 is TGTACCAGCAGTTACTCGGGCAGGGCCAAGACCCAGTACTTC.

The chain carries TRBV21-1 and TRBJ2-1; TRBD2 reflects the table's D call only, with no check against the DNA. TRBV21-1 is classified as a pseudogene. The CDR3 covers 16 residues. The DNA for the CDR3 is TGTGCCAGCAGCAGGGGACTAGCGGGAAGGCCCCATGAGCAGTTCTTC. Protein product: CASSRGLAGRPHEQFF.

This clonotype turned up a few times. V usage is TRBV13 and J usage is TRBJ2-1; 8 bases match TRBD2. This CDR3 comprises 15 residues. Trimming cost V 6 bases and J 1 base; bases outside gene matches: 5. CDR1 is PRHDT, CDR2 FYEKMQ, per germline (reference sequence). Here the CDR3 DNA reads TGTGCCAGCAGAAGAGGACTAGCTTCCTACAATGAGCAGTTCTTC. This translates into CASRRGLASYNEQFF.

The rearrangement links TRBV28 to TRBJ1-2; TRBD1 matches at 7 bases. Germline loops: CDR1 MDHEN, CDR2 SYDVKM. This CDR3 region has 15 residues. Trimming at V came to 7 bases and at J to 0 bases, leaving 8 bases not matched to a gene. CDR3 region: CASKEQGPPNYGYTF. As DNA, the CDR3 is TGTGCCAGCAAAGAACAGGGGCCCCCTAACTATGGCTACACCTTC.

The chain has TRBV4-3 and TRBJ2-2, with D maybe TRBD2 (6 bases). Deletions cut 0 bases from V and 2 bases from J, with 16 bases between. The CDR3 is 18 residues long. CDR1 is LGHNA, CDR2 YSLEER, per germline. The CDR3: CASSQDPIRELNTGELFF. The CDR3 DNA reads TGCGCCAGCAGCCAAGACCCGATACGGGAGCTAAACACCGGGGAGCTGTTTTTT.

The chain is built from TRBV14 and TRBJ1-2, with D possibly matching TRBD1 (6 bases). Germline V gives CDR1 SGHDN, CDR2 FVKESK. This CDR3 has 17 residues. The germline V and J ends were trimmed by 2 bases and 3 bases, with 19 bases remaining between them. In DNA form, the CDR3 reads TGTGCCAGCAGCCAACAGTCCGGGGGGCGAAATGACTATGGCTACACCTTC. Its translation: CASSQQSGGRNDYGYTF.

The table lists this clonotype with a few counts. V is TRBV10-3 and J is TRBJ2-2; TRBD2 matches at 8 bases. In germline, CDR1 is ENHRY, CDR2 SYGVKD. This CDR3 is 15 amino acids long. With 2 bases clipped from V and 1 base from J, the junction kept 0 bases outside the gene matches. In DNA form, the CDR3 reads TGTGCCATCAGTGAGGCGGGAGGGAACACCGGGGAGCTGTTTTTT. It yields the protein CAISEAGGNTGELFF.

The chain has TRBV15 and TRBJ1-1, with D perhaps TRBD1 (6 bases). The CDR3 loop spans 14 amino acids. The V end was cut by 1 base, the J end by 10 bases, with 16 bases between. Per the germline V gene, CDR1 is LNHNV and CDR2 is YYDKDF (reference sequence). In nucleotides, the CDR3 is TGTGCCACCAGCAGAGTGGCAGGAGGGGGGGGAGCTTTCTTT. Amino acids: CATSRVAGGGGAFF. Combining the CDR3 with reference TRBV15 and TRBJ1-1 gives the whole variable domain DAMVIQNPRYQVTQFGKPVTLSCSQTLNHNVMYWYQQKSSQAPKLLFHYYDKDFNNEADTPDNFQSRRPNTSFCFLDIRSPGLGDTAMYLCATSRVAGGGGAFFGQGTRLTVV.

About this clonotype itself: Possible read error: a much larger clone is one base away. The chain has TRBV7-9 and TRBJ2-7, with 12 bases identical to TRBD1. The CDR3 has 14 amino acids. With V trimmed by 6 bases and J by 5 bases, 5 bases remained unmatched. In germline, CDR1 is SEHNR, CDR2 FQNEAQ (reference sequence). CDR3 loop: CASRPGQGADEQYF. CDR3 nucleotide sequence: TGTGCCAGCAGGCCGGGACAGGGGGCCGACGAGCAGTACTTC.

This chain links TRBV5-1 with TRBJ1-2; D is perhaps TRBD1 (6 bases). Per germline, CDR1 SGHRS and CDR2 YFSETQ. The CDR3 spans 15 residues. Trimming cost V 0 bases and J 2 bases, with 11 bases left between them. This chain's CDR3 is CASSLEQGKNYGYTF. In DNA, the CDR3 is TGCGCCAGCAGCTTGGAACAGGGCAAAAACTATGGCTACACCTTC. The full variable domain, with the rest looked up from reference TRBV5-1 and TRBJ1-2, is KAGVTQTPRYLIKTRGQQVTLSCSPISGHRSVSWYQQTPGQGLQFLFEYFSETQRNKGNFPGRFSGRQFSNSRSEMNVSTLELGDSALYLCASSLEQGKNYGYTFGSGTRLTVV.

Only a few counts were recorded for this clonotype. The V gene is TRBV27, the J gene TRBJ2-7; D ambiguous. V gave up 5 bases and J gave up 4 bases, with 18 bases separating them. CDR1 MNHEY and CDR2 SMNVEV come from the germline V gene (reference sequence). The CDR3 has 15 amino acids. CDR3 nucleotides: TGTGCCAGCAGTCCCTCGGGTAGTGATGGATACGAGCAGTACTTC. This gives the protein CASSPSGSDGYEQYF.

This clonotype was counted a few times. The chain couples TRBV10-3 to TRBJ2-1; 12 bases fit TRBD2. There are 17 residues in the CDR3. J gave up 5 bases and V 4 bases, and 9 bases lay outside the gene matches. Germline CDR1 ENHRY, CDR2 SYGVKD. CDR3 protein: CAISGWETSGRDNEQFF. The CDR3 DNA reads TGTGCCATCAGTGGCTGGGAGACTAGCGGGAGAGACAATGAGCAGTTCTTC.

The rearrangement joins TRBV20-1 to TRBJ2-5, with 9 bases aligning to TRBD2. This CDR3 contains 15 residues. The germline V gene has CDR1 DFQATT and CDR2 SNEGSKA (reference sequence). V lost 2 bases and J lost 2; bases outside the gene matches: 6. CDR3: CSARPRRGGQETQYF. CDR3 DNA sequence: TGCAGTGCTAGACCCCGGCGGGGGGGACAAGAGACCCAGTACTTC.

This chain connects TRBV27 to TRBJ2-1; D is perhaps TRBD1 or TRBD2 (6 bases each). V was cut by 5 bases and J by 9 bases, with 23 bases left in between. Germline lookup yields CDR1 MNHEY and CDR2 SMNVEV (reference sequence). CDR3 length equals 16 residues. Here the CDR3 reads CASSQSGGRVRVEQFF. In DNA, the CDR3 is TGTGCCAGCAGTCAGAGTGGGGGGCGCGTGAGGGTTGAGCAGTTCTTC.